This TCR beta chain was recorded in a study of cytomegalovirus exposure and HLA in healthy donors. Study-level results: Most subjects had HLA-A and HLA-B alleles reportedly predicted accurately by TCR beta sequences.

On this clone itself: Its antigen is not identified. The sample has other DNA sequences that encode this CDR3 too.

Trimming removed 0 bases from V and 2 bases from J, with 7 bases in between. Germline-derived CDR1 and CDR2 are LNHDA and SQIVND (reference sequence). The CDR3 runs 15 residues. With 60 Vbeta and 13 Jbeta primers, the PCR was carried out. In the authors' methods: The count from a later analysis was 70 million to 85 million unique TCR beta chains, 9.5 million to 13 million of them shared. The method was immunoSEQ multiplex PCR; TCRdb's version includes in-frame clones alone and lacks a portion of them. D and trimming come from the DNA, and the V and J calls and clone size come from that table. Its table lists roughly 120,000 clones.

Sequencing was done on a sample of PBMCs. The chain carries TRBV19 and TRBJ2-2; D remains unclear. This TCR came from a young man in good health and CMV-seronegative. In DNA form, the CDR3 reads TGTGCCAGTAGTATAGACGACTCCAACACCGGGGAGCTGTTTTTT. Encoded protein: CASSIDDSNTGELFF.